This T cell receptor (beta chain) was identified during a study of response to subunit inactivated influenza vaccine. Broader study findings: The study's authors posited that every seasonal influenza vaccination enlists few new T cells.

On this clonotype itself: Its antigen is undetermined.

Trimming stripped 4 bases from V and 0 bases from J, with 10 bases between. CDR3 length: 14 residues. CDR1 and CDR2 (germline): SGDLS, YYNGEE. TCRdb re-called the RT-PCR reads with MiXCR, one entry per CDR3 protein. The sample includes about 150,000 distinct CDR3 sequences, roughly a tenth of them seen just once. The TCR was taken from a man aged 50 to 75 who received an inactivated influenza vaccine. J is TRBJ1-1 and V is TRBV9; unclear D gene. Here the sequenced sample was CD8+ T cells sorted from PBMCs, taken 23 to 25 months after vaccination. The CDR3 region has the DNA TGTGCCAGCAGCACTTCAATAATGAACACTGAAGCTTTCTTT. This encodes CASSTSIMNTEAFF.